The 27 T cell receptor beta chains listed next were all sequenced from one sample in a study of molecular identifiers for immune sequencing clone quantification. Each CDR3 protein is one row after TCRdb ran MiXCR on the PCR reads. The table has over 90,000 distinct CDR3 sequences, around 30% seen once. The sample consisted of naive CD8+ T cells from blood, with Jurkat cell RNA spiked in. Subset here: FACS-sorted CD8+CD4-CCR7+CD45RA+ naive T cells. These receptors were obtained from a human donor in good health. Some libraries in this study had Jurkat cell RNA spiked in.

The sample holds many counts of this clonotype. The gene calls are TRBV28 and TRBJ2-7; 9 bases are shared with TRBD1. V was pared by 6 bases and J by 5 bases, with 8 bases of the junction left unmatched. The CDR3 totals 14 residues. Per germline, CDR1 MDHEN and CDR2 SYDVKM. The CDR3 spells CASSHRDRANEQYF. In DNA form, the CDR3 reads TGTGCCAGCAGCCACCGGGACAGGGCCAACGAGCAGTACTTC.

The rearrangement uses TRBV27 and TRBJ1-1; no reliable D call. Per germline, CDR1 MNHEY and CDR2 SMNVEV (reference sequence). The CDR3 is 12 residues long. The germline V and J ends were trimmed by 5 bases and 7 bases, with 11 bases remaining between them. CDR3 nucleotide sequence: TGTGCCAGCAGTACCATCGGCAATGAAGCTTTCTTT. Its translation is CASSTIGNEAFF.

This clonotype was observed many times. The chain combines TRBV6-5 with TRBJ2-1; D call uncertain. Germline-derived CDR1 and CDR2 are MNHEY and SVGAGI. Deletions cut 2 bases from V and 0 bases from J, with 2 bases between. CDR3 length: 13 amino acids. The CDR3 nucleotides read TGTGCCAGCAGTTACAACTCCTACAATGAGCAGTTCTTC. Amino acid sequence: CASSYNSYNEQFF.

Turning to this clonotype: Because the CDR3 is missing its conserved closing phenylalanine or tryptophan, this is likely a read error. The chain couples TRBV12-3 or TRBV12-4 to TRBJ1-5; D possibly corresponds to TRBD1 (5 bases). The CDR3 length is 16 residues. This CDR3 is CASGFPGGRGNQPQHY. The DNA for the CDR3 is TGTGCCAGCGGTTTCCCCGGGGGTCGGGGCAATCAGCCCCAGCATTAT.

This clonotype has ten or more counts. The genes are TRBV27 and TRBJ2-7, with 8 bases fitting TRBD2. The CDR3 runs to 13 residues. Unmatched junction bases numbered 1, after V lost 6 bases and J lost 0 bases. Germline CDR1 is MNHEY and CDR2 is SMNVEV (reference sequence). As DNA, the CDR3 is TGTGCCAGCAGCAGCGGGGGCTCCTACGAGCAGTACTTC. It is translated as CASSSGGSYEQYF.

The chain couples TRBV5-4 to TRBJ2-7; no reliable D call. Germline V gene lookup returns CDR1 SGHNT and CDR2 YYREEE (reference sequence). V was pared by 0 bases and J by 0 bases, with 10 bases between. The CDR3 has 15 residues. CDR3 amino acids: CASSLVIGHSYEQYF. CDR3 nucleotide sequence: TGTGCCAGCAGCTTGGTTATCGGCCACTCCTACGAGCAGTACTTC.

In DNA form, the CDR3 reads TGTGCCAGCAGCGTAGATCCCGGGCAGCCCTACGAGCAGTACTTC. Encoded protein: CASSVDPGQPYEQYF. V is TRBV9 and J is TRBJ2-7; no firm D call. CDR3 length equals 15 residues. Germline V gene data show CDR1 as SGDLS and CDR2 as YYNGEE. Trimming stripped 0 bases from V and 2 bases from J, with 12 bases between.

The chain has TRBV13 and TRBJ2-3; D is unresolved. The V end lost 1 base, the J end lost 4 bases, and 9 bases lay between the germline ends. The germline gives CDR1 PRHDT, CDR2 FYEKMQ (reference sequence). The CDR3 extends over 14 amino acids. In DNA, the CDR3 is TGTGCCAGCAGCTTAGCGCACGGGCCAGATACGCAGTATTTT. It codes for CASSLAHGPDTQYF.

The chain employs TRBV6-5 and TRBJ2-7; possible D gene TRBD2, 5 bases. Trimming cost V 0 bases and J 0 bases, with 12 bases left between them. The germline V gene has CDR1 MNHEY and CDR2 SVGAGI. This CDR3 has 16 residues. The CDR3 coding sequence is TGTGCCAGCAGTTACTCGAGGGCGGCCAGCTCCTACGAGCAGTACTTC. Residues: CASSYSRAASSYEQYF.

To note about this clonotype: This could be a read error, since a much larger clone is one nucleotide away. Since the CDR3 does not end with the conserved phenylalanine or tryptophan, this likely comes from a read error. J is TRBJ2-5 and V is TRBV4-2; a possible D gene is TRBD2 (6 bases). Germline V gene lookup returns CDR1 LGHNA and CDR2 YNFKEQ. With 0 bases removed from V and 2 bases from J, the gap between germline ends came to 10 bases. The CDR3 runs to 15 residues. The CDR3, as DNA: TGTGCCAGCAGCCAAGATCTCGGACTACAAGAGACCCAGTACATC. Its protein is CASSQDLGLQETQYI.

Comments on this clonotype: An end of the junction does not agree with germline; a read error may underlie this. The CDR3 DNA reads TGCAGTGCTAGCGGGGACGCCGGGGGGCTGTTTTTT. It codes for CSASGDAGGLFF. The gene calls are TRBV20-1 and TRBJ2-2; D may be TRBD2 (6 bases). CDR3 length equals 12 residues. Looked up from germline, CDR1 is DFQATT and CDR2 is SNEGSKA (reference sequence).

Many counts were recorded for this clonotype. V is TRBV9 and J is TRBJ2-5; 10 bases fit TRBD2. The CDR3 is 15 residues long. V was clipped by 3 bases and J by 0 bases; unmatched bases: 2. Germline-derived CDR1 and CDR2 are SGDLS and YYNGEE. CDR3 coding DNA: TGTGCCAGCAGCGCCGGGACTAGCGACCAAGAGACCCAGTACTTC. Protein: CASSAGTSDQETQYF. The full variable domain, in which reference TRBV9 and TRBJ2-5 provide the parts outside the CDR3, is DSGVTQTPKHLITATGQRVTLRCSPRSGDLSVYWYQQSLDQGLQFLIQYYNGEERAKGNILERFSAQQFPDLHSELNLSSLELGDSALYFCASSAGTSDQETQYFGPGTRLLVL.

This clonotype appeared a single time. V gene TRBV20-1 combines with J gene TRBJ1-1, with D hard to call. Germline values: CDR1 DFQATT, CDR2 SNEGSKA (reference sequence). CDR3 length: 14 amino acids. Deletions cut 6 bases from V and 1 base from J, with 15 bases between. CDR3 in amino acids: CSARARSPNTEAFF. As DNA, the CDR3 is TGCAGTGCCCGGGCCCGGAGCCCGAACACTGAAGCTTTCTTT.

This chain uses TRBV9 with TRBJ2-5, with D hard to call. Germline CDR1 reads SGDLS; CDR2 reads YYNGEE. Trimming shortened V by 0 bases and J by 4 bases, and 13 bases separated the two germline ends. This CDR3 spans 15 amino acids. CDR3 in amino acids: CASSVGEPFRETQYF. As DNA, the CDR3 is TGTGCCAGCAGCGTAGGCGAGCCCTTTAGAGAGACCCAGTACTTC.

As to this clonotype: Here the CDR3 omits its conserved ending phenylalanine or tryptophan, so a read error is the likely source. The rearrangement uses TRBV20-1 and TRBJ2-7, with D tentatively TRBD1 or TRBD2 (6 bases each). Germline-derived CDR1 and CDR2 are DFQATT and SNEGSKA (reference sequence). The germline V and J ends were trimmed by 7 bases and 7 bases, with 17 bases remaining between them. CDR3 length: 12 amino acids. The CDR3 sequence: CSVHPGAREQYS. CDR3 DNA: TGCAGTGTTCACCCGGGGGCTCGGGAGCAGTACTCC.

A remark on this clonotype: A read error is possible here, since a much larger clone lies one base away. This sequence joins TRBV29-1 and TRBJ1-1; D possibly corresponds to TRBD1 (5 bases). This CDR3 is built from 11 residues. Germline loops: CDR1 SQVTM, CDR2 ANQGSEA. The DNA of the CDR3 is TGCAGCGCCCTACTAGGGACTGAAGTTTTCTTT. This encodes CSALLGTEVFF.

V and J are TRBV7-9 and TRBJ2-2, with TRBD2 matching over 11 bases. The CDR3 is 20 amino acids. Looked up from germline, CDR1 is SEHNR and CDR2 is FQNEAQ (reference sequence). V gave up 5 bases and J gave up 5 bases; unmatched junction bases: 19. The CDR3 sequence: CASSALLAGVLRLMTGELFF. The CDR3 DNA is TGTGCCAGCAGCGCTTTACTAGCGGGAGTTTTAAGGTTGATGACCGGGGAGCTGTTTTTT.

Remarks on this clonotype: A read error may explain this, as a much larger clone is one base away. The chain has TRBV4-3 and TRBJ2-7; 7 bases match TRBD1. The CDR3 sequence is 15 residues long. V lost 5 bases, J lost 3 bases, and 10 bases stayed unmatched. The germline V gene encodes CDR1 LGHNA and CDR2 YSLEER. CDR3 region: CASSSARGFFYEQYF. DNA of the CDR3: TGCGCCAGCAGCTCCGCCAGGGGGTTCTTCTACGAGCAGTACTTC.

The table lists this clonotype with a few counts. This chain links TRBV7-9 with TRBJ2-7, with D uncertain. Trimming left V 4 bases short and J 2 bases short, with 12 bases between. CDR1 is SEHNR and CDR2 is FQNEAQ in the germline V gene (reference sequence). The CDR3 contains 14 residues. The CDR3 sequence: CASSSLLGPYEQYF. CDR3 DNA: TGTGCCAGCAGCTCCCTGCTTGGACCCTACGAGCAGTACTTC.

This clonotype was recorded a few times. V usage is TRBV27 and J usage is TRBJ2-3, with D perhaps TRBD2 (6 bases). V was cut by 4 bases and J by 1 base, with 9 bases left in between. Germline V CDR1 and CDR2: MNHEY, SMNVEV (reference sequence). CDR3 length: 14 amino acids. The chain's CDR3 is CASSWAGRTDTQYF. The CDR3 nucleotides read TGTGCCAGCAGTTGGGCGGGGCGCACAGATACGCAGTATTTT.

Remarks on this clonotype: The germline gene is not matched at one end of the junction; a read error may be the cause. The genes are TRBV6-2 or TRBV6-3 and TRBJ2-7; 8 bases line up with TRBD1. The CDR3 has 14 residues. The germline gives CDR1 MNHEY, CDR2 SVGEGT. CDR3 loop: CVSNPGQGIYEQYF. The CDR3 nucleotides read TGTGTCAGCAACCCTGGACAGGGAATCTACGAGCAGTACTTC.

This clonotype was picked up a small number of times. The chain uses TRBV4-1 and TRBJ2-7; D unresolved. The CDR3 runs 13 residues. Trimming removed 0 bases from V and 4 bases from J, with 7 bases in between. Germline lookup yields CDR1 MGHRA and CDR2 YSYEKL. The CDR3: CASSQDHLYEQYF. The CDR3 region has the DNA TGCGCCAGCAGCCAAGATCATTTGTACGAGCAGTACTTC.

This clonotype has a handful of counts. The J gene is TRBJ1-1, the V gene TRBV27, with D possibly matching TRBD1 (5 bases). Per the germline V gene, CDR1 is MNHEY and CDR2 is SMNVEV (reference sequence). There are 14 residues in the CDR3. The V end was cut by 4 bases, the J end by 6 bases, with 15 bases between. CDR3 in amino acids: CASSSGTWGAEAFF. In DNA form, the CDR3 reads TGTGCCAGCAGTTCGGGGACGTGGGGCGCTGAAGCTTTCTTT.

Note on this clonotype: A much larger clone lies a single base off, so this may be a read error. For the CDR3, the DNA is TGTGCTAGTGTCGACGGAATCACTGAAGCTTTCTTT. The encoded protein is CASVDGITEAFF. J is TRBJ1-1 and V is TRBV12-5; no clear D gene. The CDR3 extends over 12 amino acids. The V gene's germline CDR1 is LGHNT and CDR2 FRNRAP. Deletions cut 7 bases from V and 4 bases from J, with 10 bases between.

As to this clonotype: A much more abundant neighbour one base away suggests this may be a read error. The V gene is TRBV5-1, the J gene TRBJ2-7; TRBD1 might be the D (6 bases). CDR3 length equals 12 residues. V was shortened by 5 bases and J by 2 bases, with 8 bases between the two germline ends. Looked up from germline, CDR1 is SGHRS and CDR2 is YFSETQ. The CDR3 nucleotides read TGCGCCAGCAGGGACAGCCCCTACGAGCAGTACTTC. Its protein product is CASRDSPYEQYF. Full variable domain (outside the CDR3, taken from reference TRBV5-1 and TRBJ2-7): KAGVTQTPRYLIKTRGQQVTLSCSPISGHRSVSWYQQTPGQGLQFLFEYFSETQRNKGNFPGRFSGRQFSNSRSEMNVSTLELGDSALYLCASRDSPYEQYFGPGTRLTVT.

This clonotype was recorded many times. This chain uses TRBV5-5 with TRBJ2-7; maybe TRBD1 (5 bases). Trimming took 0 bases from V and 2 from J, leaving 9 bases between them. There are 14 residues in the CDR3. Germline V lookup: CDR1 SGHKS, CDR2 YYEKEE (reference sequence). CDR3 bases: TGTGCCAGCAGCTTGGCGGACATTCCCTACGAGCAGTACTTC. Amino acids: CASSLADIPYEQYF. The full variable domain, with the rest looked up from reference TRBV5-5 and TRBJ2-7, is DAGVTQSPTHLIKTRGQQVTLRCSPISGHKSVSWYQQVLGQGPQFIFQYYEKEERGRGNFPDRFSARQFPNYSSELNVNALLLGDSALYLCASSLADIPYEQYFGPGTRLTVT.

In the case of this clonotype: A much larger clone differs from this one at a single base, so this may be a read error. J is TRBJ2-5 and V is TRBV12-3 or TRBV12-4; D perhaps matches TRBD1 (6 bases). CDR3 length: 15 residues. The CDR3 reads CASSPLLTGSETQCF. The CDR3 DNA is TGTGCCAGCAGTCCACTACTGACAGGTTCAGAGACCCAGTGCTTC.